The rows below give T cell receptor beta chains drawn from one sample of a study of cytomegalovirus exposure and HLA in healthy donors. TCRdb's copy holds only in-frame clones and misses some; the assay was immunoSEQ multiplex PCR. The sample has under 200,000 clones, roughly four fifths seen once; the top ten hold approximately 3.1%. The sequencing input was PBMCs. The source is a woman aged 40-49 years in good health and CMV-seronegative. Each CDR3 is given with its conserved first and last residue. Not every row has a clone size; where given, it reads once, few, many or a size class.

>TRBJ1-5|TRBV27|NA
CASSGDRSYNQPQHF
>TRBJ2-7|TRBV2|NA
CASRRDTNYEQYF
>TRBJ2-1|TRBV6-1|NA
CASRSGLESYNEQFF
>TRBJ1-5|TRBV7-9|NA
CASSPGTVSNQPQHF
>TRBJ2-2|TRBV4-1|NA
CASSQDTRTGGPGELFF
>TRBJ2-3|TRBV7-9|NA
CASSFRTSGGVQPQYF
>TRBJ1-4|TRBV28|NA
CASGRQVLAEKLFF
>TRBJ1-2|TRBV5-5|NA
CASSSGQNYGYTF
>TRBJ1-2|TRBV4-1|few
CASSQDPATGGSYYGYTF
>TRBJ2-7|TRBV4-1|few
CASSQRDYSYEQYF
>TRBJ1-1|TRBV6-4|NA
CASRINNVGGADLTEAFF
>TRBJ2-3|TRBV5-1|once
CASRPLLGTDTQYF
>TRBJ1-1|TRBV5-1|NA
CASKGTEMNTEAFF
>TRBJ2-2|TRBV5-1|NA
CASSDGLGDTGELFF
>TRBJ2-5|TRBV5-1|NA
CASSFGTSEETQYF
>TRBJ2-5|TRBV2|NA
CASSEITSGGQETQYF
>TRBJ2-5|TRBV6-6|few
CASSGGPSTVQYF
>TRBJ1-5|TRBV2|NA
CASSSRGQSNQPQHF
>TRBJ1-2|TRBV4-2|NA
CASSQDRGQGRGYTF
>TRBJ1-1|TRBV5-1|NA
CASSQRTGGPNTEAFF
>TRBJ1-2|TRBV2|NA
CASSEERTPGYTF
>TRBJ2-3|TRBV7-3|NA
CASSPHGGGDTDTQYF
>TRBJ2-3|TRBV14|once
CASSQGGLKGVLRSTDTQYF
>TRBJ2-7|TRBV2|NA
CASSDQLGQGDEQYF
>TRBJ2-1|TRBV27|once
CASSLRGLSYNEQFF
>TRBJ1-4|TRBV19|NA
CASSVGANEKLFF
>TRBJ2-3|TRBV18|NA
CASSPATNTDTQYF
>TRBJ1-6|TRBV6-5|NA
CASSHPRYNSPLHF
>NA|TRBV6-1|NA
CASSETASNVRYEQYF
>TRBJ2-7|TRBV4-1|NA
CASSPGRGSSYEQYF
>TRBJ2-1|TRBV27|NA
CASSFWDREYNEQFF
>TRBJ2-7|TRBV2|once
CASRGTGTYEQYF
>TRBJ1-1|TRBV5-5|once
CASSLVGDTEAFF
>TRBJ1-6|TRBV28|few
CASLTQGHNSPLHF
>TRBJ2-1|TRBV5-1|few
CASSAEPAGTANNEQFF
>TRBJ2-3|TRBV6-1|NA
CASSELAGNTDTQYF
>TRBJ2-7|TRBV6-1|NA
CASSEHASGGTYEQYF
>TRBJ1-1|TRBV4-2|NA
CASSQEGRVFTEAFF
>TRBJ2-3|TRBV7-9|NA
CSSSSLGVDTQYF
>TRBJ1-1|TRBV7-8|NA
CASSLPPSGTEAFF